Listed here are 7 T cell receptor beta chains from one sample, sequenced in a study of control samples from healthy donors and cancer patients. Data came from immunoSEQ multiplex PCR; TCRdb stores just in-frame clones and leaves some out. Among 190,000 or so clones, just under 95% were seen once, and the ten largest hold around 1.6%. The specimen was blood. The receptor source for this set is a man aged 18 to 29 in good health.

This chain joins TRBV5-1 and TRBJ2-2, with 9 bases lining up with TRBD1. The V gene end was trimmed by 4 bases and the J gene end by 2 bases; junction bases not matched to a gene: 6. Per the germline V gene, CDR1 is SGHRS and CDR2 is YFSETQ. The CDR3 is made up of 16 amino acids. The CDR3 DNA sequence: TGCGCCAGCAGCCCCCAGACAGGGGGAAACACCGGGGAGCTGTTTTTT. It specifies CASSPQTGGNTGELFF.

This chain connects TRBV24-1 to TRBJ2-3; D is unclear. Germline values: CDR1 KGHDR, CDR2 SFDVKD. Trimming stripped 6 bases from V and 8 bases from J, with 11 bases between. This CDR3 spans 12 amino acids. This chain's CDR3 is CATSTDVGTQYF. The CDR3 bases are TGTGCCACCAGTACAGACGTTGGTACGCAGTATTTT.

This sequence joins TRBV18 and TRBJ1-4; TRBD1 aligns across 8 bases. The junction had 5 bases not matched to a gene; V was cut back by 3 bases and J by 5 bases. This CDR3 is 15 amino acids long. Germline V gene data show CDR1 as KGHSH and CDR2 as LQKENI. In nucleotides, the CDR3 is TGTGCCAGCTCACCCCGACAGGGGATAAATGAAAAACTGTTTTTT. The encoded protein is CASSPRQGINEKLFF.

A note on this clone: The sample has other DNA sequences that encode this CDR3 too. The chain couples TRBV18 to TRBJ2-2; D may match TRBD1 or TRBD2 (5 bases each). The CDR3 sequence is 15 residues long. Germline V gene data show CDR1 as KGHSH and CDR2 as LQKENI. Trimming pared 2 bases from V and 0 bases from J, leaving 7 bases between. The CDR3 region is CASSPGTANTGELFF. The DNA of the CDR3 is TGTGCCAGCTCACCAGGGACGGCGAACACCGGGGAGCTGTTTTTT. Together with reference TRBV18 and TRBJ2-2, the CDR3 gives the full variable domain: NAGVMQNPRHLVRRRGQEARLRCSPMKGHSHVYWYRQLPEEGLKFMVYLQKENIIDESGMPKERFSAEFPKEGPSILRIQQVVRGDSAAYFCASSPGTANTGELFFGEGSRLTVL.

V usage is TRBV3-1 (or the pseudogene TRBV3-2) and J usage is TRBJ2-1, with TRBD2 identical over 8 bases. This CDR3 contains 14 residues. Germline loops: CDR1 LGHDT, CDR2 YNNKEL (reference sequence). With V trimmed by 1 base and J by 5 bases, 1 base remained unmatched. In DNA form, the CDR3 reads TGTGCCAGCAGCCAAGCGGGGGGGAACAATGAGCAGTTCTTC. Its protein is CASSQAGGNNEQFF.

This clone was found a few times. V and J are TRBV7-2 and TRBJ2-1; D is undetermined. Per the germline V gene, CDR1 is SGHTA and CDR2 is FQGNSA. Trimming shortened V by 3 bases and J by 4 bases, and 7 bases separated the two germline ends. The CDR3 has 13 amino acids. The CDR3 DNA follows: TGTGCCAGCAGCTTTGGAATTTACAATGAGCAGTTCTTC. The encoded protein is CASSFGIYNEQFF.

The chain employs TRBV23-1 and TRBJ2-5; weak D call: TRBD1 (5 bases). TRBV23-1 is treated as an ORF (open reading frame) with a function not yet certain. CDR3 length: 14 amino acids. Deletions cut 3 bases from V and 1 base from J, with 9 bases between. The CDR3 nucleotides read TGCGCCAGCAGTCATCAGGACATCCAAGAGACCCAGTACTTC. It encodes CASSHQDIQETQYF.